Listed below are T cell receptor beta chains from one sample, sequenced in a study of T cell repertoires in cytomegalovirus infection. These TCRs are of unknown antigen specificity. One entry per CDR3 protein results from TCRdb running MiXCR on the reads. Found here are about 920,000 distinct CDR3 sequences, roughly 30% of them singletons; the top ten hold 13%. Sample: cultured CD8+ T cells from PBMCs, taken from culture after CMV antigen stimulation. These receptor sequences come from a human donor in good health (CMV status not recorded). Some clones in this sample may be carry-over from other donors' samples. The CDR3 runs from the conserved cysteine through the conserved F or W. D genes are given only for firm matches. Only part of the rows carry a size: once, few, many, or a class if the clone is expanded.

>14|TRBJ2-7|TRBV5-1|.|TRBD1
TGCGCCAGCAGACGACAGGGGGAGGCCTACGAGCAGTACTTC
CASRRQGEAYEQYF
>14|TRBJ1-5|TRBV24-1|once|.
TGTGCCACCAGTTCCGGGGATAGCAATCAGCCCCAGCATTTT
CATSSGDSNQPQHF
>16|TRBJ2-7|TRBV6-2/TRBV6-3|.|.
TGTGCCAGCAGTTACTCGACTCGGGGGACCTCCTACGAGCAGTACTTC
CASSYSTRGTSYEQYF
>13|TRBJ1-6|TRBV6-1|.|.
TGTGCCAGCAGTTTTCCAAGGAATTCACCCCTCCACTTT
CASSFPRNSPLHF
>13|TRBJ2-1|TRBV7-6|many|TRBD2
TGTGCTAGCAGCTTAGGACTAGCCGATGAGCAGTTCTTC
CASSLGLADEQFF
>14|TRBJ1-2|TRBV12-3/TRBV12-4|many|.
TGTGCCAGCAGTTTTCGGATTACTAACTATGGCTACACCTTC
CASSFRITNYGYTF
>15|TRBJ2-7|TRBV4-2|few|.
TGTGCCAGCAGCCAAGATGGGGGACAAAGCTACGAGCAGTACTTC
CASSQDGGQSYEQYF
>15|TRBJ1-6|TRBV10-3|many|TRBD1
TGTGCCATCAGTGAGGCCTCACAGGGGCGCTCACCCCTCCACTTT
CAISEASQGRSPLHF
>15|TRBJ1-1|TRBV9|few|.
TGTGCCAGCAGCGTGAAACAGGGAAAGGACACTGAAGCTTTCTTT
CASSVKQGKDTEAFF
>14|TRBJ2-7|TRBV7-8|many|TRBD2
TGTGCCAGCAGCTTTGCGGGGGACTCCTACGAGCAGTACTTC
CASSFAGDSYEQYF
>15|TRBJ2-2|TRBV28|many|TRBD1
TGTGCCAGCAGTTTAGCTAGGGGGCTCACCGGGGAGCTGTTTTTT
CASSLARGLTGELFF
>14|TRBJ2-1|TRBV27|.|.
TGTGCCAGCAGTTGGGTAGGTTCCTACAATGAGCAGTTCTTC
CASSWVGSYNEQFF
>14|TRBJ2-1|TRBV7-9|few|.
TGTGCCAGCAGCCCGCCGGGACCGGACAATGAGCAGTTCTTC
CASSPPGPDNEQFF
>14|TRBJ2-1|TRBV28|.|.
TGTGCCATCTCGGGAAGGCTCTCCTACAAAGAGCAGTTCTTC
CAISGRLSYKEQFF
>15|TRBJ1-1|TRBV4-1|.|TRBD1
TGCGCCAGCAGCCAAATAACAGGGGGCAGGACTGAAGCTTTCTTT
CASSQITGGRTEAFF
>16|TRBJ1-1|TRBV6-2/TRBV6-3|.|.
TGTGCCAGCATTTTACCGTCTTTCTCAGGGTCGGGTAGAGCTTTCTTT
CASILPSFSGSGRAFF
>15|TRBJ1-1|TRBV20-1|few|.
TGCAGTGCCGGAAAGGACGGTGAAAATGGGGGTGAAGCTTTCTTT
CSAGKDGENGGEAFF
>16|TRBJ1-2|TRBV4-1|few|.
TGCGCCAGCAGCCAAGATAGAAGTCCTACTCCGCGGGGCTACACCTTC
CASSQDRSPTPRGYTF
>15|TRBJ2-7|TRBV7-8|few|TRBD2
TGTGCCAGCAGCTCCCGGGGGGGTCTCTCCTACGAGCAGTACTTC
CASSSRGGLSYEQYF
>12|TRBJ2-7|TRBV5-6|many|.
TGTGCCAGCAGCTTAGCAGGGAGGGAGCAGTACTTC
CASSLAGREQYF
>14|TRBJ2-1|TRBV7-2|.|TRBD2
TGTGCCAGCAGCCCCCCGGGGGGAGGGGATGAGCAGTTCTTC
CASSPPGGGDEQFF
>11|TRBJ1-2|TRBV10-3|.|.
TGTGCCATCCCTGCACCGCCTGGCTACACCTTC
CAIPAPPGYTF
>14|TRBJ2-5|TRBV10-3|.|.
TGTGCCATCAGTGGACAGACCGTTCAAGAGACCCAGTACTTC
CAISGQTVQETQYF
>15|TRBJ1-1|TRBV5-5|many|.
TGTGCCAGCAGCTTGGGGCAGGGCTTGAACACTGAAGCTTTCTTT
CASSLGQGLNTEAFF
>11|TRBJ2-5|TRBV7-2|many|.
TGTGCCAGCAGCGTATTAGGGGAAGGTTACTTC
CASSVLGEGYF
>15|TRBJ1-2|TRBV7-2|few|.
TGTGCCAGCAGCTTAGCCCGCAAAGGGGACGGACGCTACACCTTC
CASSLARKGDGRYTF
>16|TRBJ2-1|TRBV6-5|.|.
TGTGCCAGCAGTTACTCGACCCTACGGGGGTACAATGAGCAGTTCTTC
CASSYSTLRGYNEQFF
>15|TRBJ1-6|TRBV6-6|.|.
TGTGCCAGCAAAAAGGACATTGACTATAATTCACCCCTCCACTTT
CASKKDIDYNSPLHF
>15|TRBJ1-2|TRBV7-2|.|.
TGTGCCAGCAGCTTAGCAGACAGGCGCTACAATGGCTACACCTTC
CASSLADRRYNGYTF
>15|TRBJ1-4|TRBV7-6|few|TRBD1
TGTGCCAGCAGCCCGTCGGACAGGCCTGATGAAAAACTGTTTTTT
CASSPSDRPDEKLFF
>15|TRBJ2-5|TRBV12-5|.|.
.
CASGLFGSGQETQYF
>13|TRBJ1-1|TRBV6-1|few|.
TGTGCCAGCAGTGAGGTGGAGGTCACTGAAGCTTTCTTT
CASSEVEVTEAFF
>14|TRBJ1-3|TRBV27|.|.
TGTGCCAGCGGTAGGGGTCACTCTGGAAACACCATATATTTT
CASGRGHSGNTIYF
>14|TRBJ2-5|TRBV12-3/TRBV12-4|many|.
TGTGCCAGCAGTTTAGAGGCCTCCCCAGGGACCCAGTACTTC
CASSLEASPGTQYF
>13|TRBJ2-7|TRBV27|few|.
TGTGCCAGCAGTTTGGGTACTAGGCGCGAGCAGTACTTC
CASSLGTRREQYF
>14|TRBJ2-5|TRBV2|.|.
TGTGCCAGCAGTGACGGCAGGACCCAAGAGACCCAGTACTTC
CASSDGRTQETQYF